The next 22 T cell receptor beta chains were all read from a single sample in a study of cytomegalovirus exposure and HLA in healthy donors. The primer mix had 60 Vbeta and 13 Jbeta primers. The table came from immunoSEQ multiplex PCR; TCRdb's copy has only in-frame clones and leaves some out. The repertoire holds roughly 71,000 clones, with approximately 60% as singletons. The sample taken for sequencing was PBMCs. The source of these receptors is a man aged 25 to 40 in good health and CMV-seronegative.

The chain uses TRBV6-5 and TRBJ2-2; 8 bases fit TRBD1. The CDR3 is 15 residues long. Germline-derived CDR1 and CDR2 are MNHEY and SVGAGI. The V gene end was trimmed by 5 bases and the J gene end by 3 bases; junction bases not matched to a gene: 5. This chain's CDR3 is CASSTGQGYTGELFF. The CDR3 DNA reads TGTGCCAGCAGTACCGGACAGGGTTACACCGGGGAGCTGTTTTTT.

This clone was seen a few times. The genes are TRBV4-1 and TRBJ2-4; 10 bases match TRBD2. The CDR3 is 17 residues long. V trimming: 0 bases; J trimming: 6 bases; junction bases outside the gene matches: 8. In germline, CDR1 is MGHRA, CDR2 YSYEKL. The CDR3 DNA sequence: TGCGCCAGCAGCCAAGATCCCAGCGGGGGGGCGGGAAACATTCAGTACTTC. It encodes CASSQDPSGGAGNIQYF.

The chain employs TRBV5-1 and TRBJ2-7; D is unclear. The ends were cut back, 1 base at V and 1 base at J, with 6 bases in the middle. Germline values: CDR1 SGHRS, CDR2 YFSETQ. The CDR3 sequence is 13 residues long. The CDR3 bases are TGCGCCAGCAGCTTGTATCCGTCCTACGAGCAGTACTTC. This sequence encodes CASSLYPSYEQYF.

This chain joins TRBV4-1 and TRBJ1-5, with D possibly matching TRBD1 (5 bases). Germline V lookup: CDR1 MGHRA, CDR2 YSYEKL. This CDR3 has 17 amino acids. The V end was cut by 0 bases, the J end by 5 bases, with 17 bases between. This CDR3 is CASSQDPGRESYQPQHF. CDR3 sequence (DNA): TGCGCCAGCAGCCAAGATCCGGGCAGGGAATCTTATCAGCCCCAGCATTTT.

The chain couples TRBV6-5 to TRBJ2-3; 7 nucleotides agree with TRBD2. CDR3 length: 16 residues. Per germline, CDR1 MNHEY and CDR2 SVGAGI. Trimming removed 2 bases from V and 3 bases from J; junction bases left unmatched: 8. The chain's CDR3 is CASSYGAGVRTDTQYF. The CDR3 DNA reads TGTGCCAGCAGTTACGGTGCGGGGGTGAGGACAGATACGCAGTATTTT.

The chain carries TRBV18 and TRBJ1-2, with D possibly TRBD1 on 5 matching bases. The CDR3 is 15 residues long. Germline V CDR1 and CDR2: KGHSH, LQKENI. V lost 4 bases to trimming and J lost 2 bases, with 14 bases between them. The chain's CDR3 is CASSRDLEGNYGYTF. The CDR3 region has the DNA TGTGCCAGCTCACGAGATTTGGAGGGGAACTATGGCTACACCTTC.

The chain recombines TRBV9 with TRBJ2-5; TRBD2 matches at 9 bases. V gave up 0 bases and J gave up 5 bases; unmatched junction bases: 5. Germline CDR1 and CDR2: SGDLS and YYNGEE. The CDR3 consists of 15 residues. CDR3 sequence: CASSVGAGGIETQYF. The CDR3 nucleotides read TGTGCCAGCAGCGTAGGTGCGGGGGGGATTGAGACCCAGTACTTC.

The J gene is TRBJ2-1, the V gene TRBV30; 8 bases are a match to TRBD1. Germline CDR1 and CDR2: GTSNPN and SVGIG (reference sequence). V lost 0 bases and J lost 2; bases outside the gene matches: 3. The CDR3 is 15 residues long. The CDR3 loop is CAWSVAGGAYNEQFF. The CDR3 DNA reads TGTGCCTGGAGTGTAGCAGGGGGCGCCTACAATGAGCAGTTCTTC.

This sequence joins TRBV5-6 and TRBJ1-1; TRBD1 aligns across 9 bases. The germline gives CDR1 SGHDT, CDR2 YYEEEE. This CDR3 has 13 residues. V lost 2 bases to trimming and J lost 7 bases; unmatched junction nucleotides: 3. The CDR3 spells CASSFGTGYEAFF. The CDR3 region has the DNA TGTGCCAGCAGCTTCGGGACAGGGTATGAAGCTTTCTTT.

This clone has only a few counts. V usage is TRBV6-1 and J usage is TRBJ1-1; TRBD1 matches at 10 bases. J gave up 0 bases and V 4 bases, and 5 bases lay outside the gene matches. CDR3 length: 16 amino acids. Germline V gene data show CDR1 as MNHNS and CDR2 as SASEGT. The CDR3 DNA sequence: TGTGCCAGCAGTGCCCGGGACAGGGGATTGAACACTGAAGCTTTCTTT. Protein product: CASSARDRGLNTEAFF.

J is TRBJ2-7 and V is TRBV30, with 8 nucleotides matching TRBD1. Looked up from germline, CDR1 is GTSNPN and CDR2 is SVGIG (reference sequence). The V and J ends lost 7 bases and 2 bases, in that order; junction bases with no gene match: 1. CDR3 length: 11 residues. The CDR3 sequence is CASGGPYEQYF. The CDR3 DNA follows: TGTGCCTCAGGGGGCCCCTACGAGCAGTACTTC.

The rearrangement joins TRBV7-8 to TRBJ2-7; D is possibly TRBD2 (5 bases). The V gene lost 0 bases and the J gene lost 6 bases, with 6 bases spanning the gap. CDR1 is SGHVS and CDR2 is FQNEAQ in the germline V gene. The CDR3 extends over 12 amino acids. The CDR3 DNA sequence: TGTGCCAGCAGCTTAGCCGGGGTCGAGCAGTACTTC. Residues: CASSLAGVEQYF.

This clone appeared a few times. This chain links TRBV6-1 with TRBJ2-5, with D possibly TRBD1 on 6 matching bases. The germline gives CDR1 MNHNS, CDR2 SASEGT. CDR3 size: 16 residues. V was cut by 1 base and J by 4 bases, with 16 bases left in between. CDR3 nucleotides: TGTGCCAGCAGTGAAGGCCCGGGACAAGGGACAGAGACCCAGTACTTC. This codes for CASSEGPGQGTETQYF.

This sequence joins TRBV13 and TRBJ2-7, with D possibly matching TRBD1 (6 bases). The CDR3 covers 12 residues. Germline V gene sequence: CDR1 PRHDT, CDR2 FYEKMQ (reference sequence). Trimming stripped 5 bases from V and 6 bases from J, with 11 bases between. The CDR3 DNA is TGTGCCAGCAGCATCAGGGGAAGCGAGCAGTACTTC. As protein: CASSIRGSEQYF.

The rearrangement joins TRBV30 to TRBJ2-7, with D perhaps matching TRBD2 (5 bases). CDR1 is GTSNPN and CDR2 is SVGIG in the germline V gene (reference sequence). CDR3 size: 14 residues. V was trimmed by 4 bases and J by 2 bases, leaving 15 bases between them. The CDR3 DNA reads TGTGCCTGGACTCCCCCTGCGGGTCCCTACGAGCAGTACTTC. Translating it yields CAWTPPAGPYEQYF.

J is TRBJ1-2 and V is TRBV7-8; 10 bases agree with TRBD1. The CDR3 is 17 residues long. Germline V gene sequence: CDR1 SGHVS, CDR2 FQNEAQ. After removal of 0 bases from V and 4 bases from J, the junction contained 8 bases not matched to a gene. CDR3 protein: CASSLARQGAFVYGYTF. The CDR3 region has the DNA TGTGCCAGCAGCTTAGCAAGACAGGGGGCTTTTGTCTATGGCTACACCTTC.

The chain links TRBV6-1 to TRBJ1-1; D is perhaps TRBD1 (5 bases). Trimming cost V 7 bases and J 0 bases, with 12 bases left between them. The CDR3 runs 14 residues. Germline CDR1 is MNHNS and CDR2 is SASEGT. CDR3 in DNA: TGTGCCAGCATCCAAAGGGGCATGAACACTGAAGCTTTCTTT. Amino acid sequence: CASIQRGMNTEAFF.

This clone was counted once. V and J are TRBV29-1 and TRBJ2-5; tentative D call: TRBD2 (6 bases). Trimming removed 7 bases at V and 1 base at J, with 13 bases between. CDR3 length: 13 residues. Germline CDR1 and CDR2: SQVTM and ANQGSEA. CDR3 region: CSARVGGQETQYF. The DNA for the CDR3 is TGCAGCGCCCGGGTCGGGGGCCAAGAGACCCAGTACTTC.

This clone is a singleton in its sample. J is TRBJ2-1 and V is TRBV7-9; 9 positions agree with TRBD2. Germline CDR1 is SEHNR and CDR2 is FQNEAQ (reference sequence). The CDR3 loop spans 13 amino acids. The junction had 4 bases not matched to a gene; V was cut back by 6 bases and J by 7 bases. CDR3 loop: CASRRGGRNEQFF. Written as DNA, the CDR3 is TGTGCCAGCAGGCGGGGGGGGCGTAATGAGCAGTTCTTC.

This clone was recorded once. V is TRBV5-1 and J is TRBJ2-2; D might be TRBD1 (5 bases). Germline V gives CDR1 SGHRS, CDR2 YFSETQ. The V end lost 6 bases, the J end lost 7 bases, and 16 bases lay between the germline ends. The CDR3 is 14 residues long. The CDR3 here is CASTTGRADGELFF. Written as DNA, the CDR3 is TGCGCCAGCACGACCGGCAGGGCTGACGGGGAGCTGTTTTTT. Together with reference TRBV5-1 and TRBJ2-2, the CDR3 gives the full variable domain: KAGVTQTPRYLIKTRGQQVTLSCSPISGHRSVSWYQQTPGQGLQFLFEYFSETQRNKGNFPGRFSGRQFSNSRSEMNVSTLELGDSALYLCASTTGRADGELFFGEGSRLTVL.

The rearrangement joins TRBV10-1 to TRBJ1-2; D is possibly TRBD1 (6 bases). This CDR3 has 14 residues. Germline V CDR1 and CDR2: WNHNN, SYGVQD (reference sequence). V was trimmed by 6 bases and J by 3 bases, leaving 14 bases between them. The CDR3 coding sequence is TGCGCCAGCAGCCGGGACAACCAAGACTATGGCTACACCTTC. Its protein is CASSRDNQDYGYTF.

Only a few counts were recorded for this clone. The rearrangement uses TRBV6-6 and TRBJ2-1, with TRBD1 matching 9 bases. The length of the CDR3 is 13 residues. CDR1 and CDR2 (germline): MNHNY, SVGAGI (reference sequence). Trimming cost V 5 bases and J 8 bases; bases outside gene matches: 4. The chain's CDR3 is CASSGTGYDEQFF. In DNA, the CDR3 is TGTGCCAGCAGTGGGACAGGGTATGATGAGCAGTTCTTC.